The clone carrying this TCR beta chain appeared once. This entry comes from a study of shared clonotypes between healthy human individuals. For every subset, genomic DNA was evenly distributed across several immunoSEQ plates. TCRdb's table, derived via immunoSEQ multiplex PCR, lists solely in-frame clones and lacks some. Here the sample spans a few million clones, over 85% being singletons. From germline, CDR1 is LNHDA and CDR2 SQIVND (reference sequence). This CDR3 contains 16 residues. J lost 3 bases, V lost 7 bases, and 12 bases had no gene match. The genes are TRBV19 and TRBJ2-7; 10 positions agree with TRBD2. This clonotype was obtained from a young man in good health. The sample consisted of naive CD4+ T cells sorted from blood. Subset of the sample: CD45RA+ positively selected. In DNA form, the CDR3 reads TGTGCCAGTACCCATTCGAGCGGGAGGGCCTTCTACGAGCAGTACTTC. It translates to CASTHSSGRAFYEQYF. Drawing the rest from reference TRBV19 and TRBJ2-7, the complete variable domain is DGGITQSPKYLFRKEGQNVTLSCEQNLNHDAMYWYRQDPGQGLRLIYYSQIVNDFQKGDIAEGYSVSREKKESFPLTVTSAQKNPTAFYLCASTHSSGRAFYEQYFGPGTRLTVT.